Below, one TCR beta chain is given with its context. V gave up 5 bases and J gave up 0 bases; unmatched junction bases: 13. CDR1 MNHEY and CDR2 SMNVEV come from the germline V gene (reference sequence). The CDR3 contains 17 residues. This record belongs to a study of blood T cell repertoires in COVID-19. Study-level background: Italy, Spain and the United States were the sources of the convalescent and acute COVID-19 samples.

In the original processing: Nucleated cell number was recorded as an estimate derived from reference gene primer amplification. The repertoire was sequenced with immunoSEQ multiplex PCR; TCRdb's copy has only in-frame clones and lacks some. Clone size and the V and J calls come from that table; the DNA yielded D and trimming. The data show roughly 200,000 clones, with more than 75% seen just once and roughly 8.6% held by the top ten. This chain links TRBV27 with TRBJ2-7, with TRBD2 matching 7 bases. The sample comprised peripheral blood. The TCR was taken from a woman aged 50 to 65 with active or convalescent COVID-19. The CDR3 DNA follows: TGTGCCAGCAGTCTAACCCCGAGGCGGGAGAGCTCCTACGAGCAGTACTTC. Translation gives CASSLTPRRESSYEQYF.